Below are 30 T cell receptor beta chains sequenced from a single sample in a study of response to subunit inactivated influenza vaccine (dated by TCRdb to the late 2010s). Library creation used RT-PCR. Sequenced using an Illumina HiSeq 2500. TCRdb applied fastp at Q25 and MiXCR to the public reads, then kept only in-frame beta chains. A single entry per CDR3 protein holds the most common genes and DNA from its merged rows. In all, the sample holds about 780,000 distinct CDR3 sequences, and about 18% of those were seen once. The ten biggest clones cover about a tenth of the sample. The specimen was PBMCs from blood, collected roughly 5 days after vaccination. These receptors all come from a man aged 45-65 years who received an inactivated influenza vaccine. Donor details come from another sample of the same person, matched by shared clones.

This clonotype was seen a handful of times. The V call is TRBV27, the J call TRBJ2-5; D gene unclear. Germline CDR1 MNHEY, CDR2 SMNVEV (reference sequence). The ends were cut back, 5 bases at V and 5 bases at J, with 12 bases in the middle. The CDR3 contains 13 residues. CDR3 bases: TGTGCCAGCAGTCGAAGTAGTTCCGAGACCCAGTACTTC. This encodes CASSRSSSETQYF.

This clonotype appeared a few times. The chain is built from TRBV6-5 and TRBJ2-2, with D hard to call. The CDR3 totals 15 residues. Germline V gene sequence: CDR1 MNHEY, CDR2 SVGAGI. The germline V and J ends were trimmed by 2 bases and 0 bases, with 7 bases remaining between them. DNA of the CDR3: TGTGCCAGCAGTTACGTGACAACGAACACCGGGGAGCTGTTTTTT. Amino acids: CASSYVTTNTGELFF.

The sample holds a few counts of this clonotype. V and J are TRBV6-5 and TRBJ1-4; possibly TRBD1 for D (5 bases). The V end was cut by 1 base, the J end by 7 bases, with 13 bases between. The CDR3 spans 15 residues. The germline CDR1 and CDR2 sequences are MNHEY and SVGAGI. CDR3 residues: CASSYFAGISEKLFF. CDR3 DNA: TGTGCCAGCAGTTACTTTGCAGGGATTAGTGAAAAACTGTTTTTT.

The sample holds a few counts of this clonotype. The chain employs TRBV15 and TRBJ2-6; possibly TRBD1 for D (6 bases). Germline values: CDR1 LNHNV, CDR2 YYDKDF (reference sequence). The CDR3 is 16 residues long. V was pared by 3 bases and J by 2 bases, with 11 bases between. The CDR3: CATSSPRGAGANVLTF. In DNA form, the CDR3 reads TGTGCCACCAGCAGTCCCAGGGGCGCTGGGGCCAACGTCCTGACTTTC.

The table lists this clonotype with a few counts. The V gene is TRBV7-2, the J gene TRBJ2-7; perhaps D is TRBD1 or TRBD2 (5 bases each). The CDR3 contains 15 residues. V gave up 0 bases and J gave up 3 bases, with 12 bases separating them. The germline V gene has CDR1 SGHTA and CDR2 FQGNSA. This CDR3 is CASSLAPGAGYEQYF. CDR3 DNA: TGTGCCAGCAGCTTAGCGCCCGGGGCAGGCTACGAGCAGTACTTC.

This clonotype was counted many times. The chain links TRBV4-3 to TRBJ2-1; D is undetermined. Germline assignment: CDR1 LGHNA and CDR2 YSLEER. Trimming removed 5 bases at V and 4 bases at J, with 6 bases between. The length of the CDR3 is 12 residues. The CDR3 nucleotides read TGCGCCAGCAGCGCGGAATACAATGAGCAGTTCTTC. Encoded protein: CASSAEYNEQFF.

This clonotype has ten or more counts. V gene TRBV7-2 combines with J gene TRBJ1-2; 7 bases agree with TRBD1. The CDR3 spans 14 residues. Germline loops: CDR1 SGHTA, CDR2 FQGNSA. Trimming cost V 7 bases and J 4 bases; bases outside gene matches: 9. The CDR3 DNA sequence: TGTGCCAGCACCCTAGTGGGACAGTCCTATGGCTACACCTTC. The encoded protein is CASTLVGQSYGYTF.

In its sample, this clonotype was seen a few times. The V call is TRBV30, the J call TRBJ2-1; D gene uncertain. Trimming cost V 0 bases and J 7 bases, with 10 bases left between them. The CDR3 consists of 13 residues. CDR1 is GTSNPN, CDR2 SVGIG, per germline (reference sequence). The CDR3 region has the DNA TGTGCCTGGAGTGTAGGGCTTAATAATGAGCAGTTCTTC. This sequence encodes CAWSVGLNNEQFF.

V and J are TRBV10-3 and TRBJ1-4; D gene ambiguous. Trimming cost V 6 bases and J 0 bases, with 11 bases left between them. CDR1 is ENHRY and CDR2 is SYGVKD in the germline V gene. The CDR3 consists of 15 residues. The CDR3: CAIRAAEATNEKLFF. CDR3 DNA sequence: TGTGCCATCAGGGCAGCAGAAGCAACTAATGAAAAACTGTTTTTT.

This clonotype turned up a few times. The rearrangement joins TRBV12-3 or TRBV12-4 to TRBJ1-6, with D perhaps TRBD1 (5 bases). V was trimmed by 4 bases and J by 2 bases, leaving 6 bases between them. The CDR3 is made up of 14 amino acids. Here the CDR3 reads CASSSGPYNSPLHF. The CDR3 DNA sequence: TGTGCCAGCAGTTCAGGGCCCTATAATTCACCCCTCCACTTT.

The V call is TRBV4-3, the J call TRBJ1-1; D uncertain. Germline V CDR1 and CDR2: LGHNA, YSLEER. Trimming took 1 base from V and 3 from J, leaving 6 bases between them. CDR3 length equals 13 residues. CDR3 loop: CASSQVLDTEAFF. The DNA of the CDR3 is TGCGCCAGCAGCCAAGTTCTGGACACTGAAGCTTTCTTT.

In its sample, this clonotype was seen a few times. This CDR3 reads CASSYDTGGNDEQFF. Here the CDR3 DNA reads TGTGCCAGCAGTTACGATACAGGGGGCAACGATGAGCAGTTCTTC. The chain carries TRBV6-5 and TRBJ2-1, with 9 bases matching TRBD1. J gave up 8 bases and V 2 bases, and 7 bases lay outside the gene matches. The CDR3 covers 15 residues. The germline gives CDR1 MNHEY, CDR2 SVGAGI.

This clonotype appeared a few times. In DNA, the CDR3 is TGTGCCACCTCGGGACTAGCGGGGGGCCGCTACAATGAGCAGTTCTTC. Protein product: CATSGLAGGRYNEQFF. This chain links TRBV12-3 or TRBV12-4 with TRBJ2-1; 15 nucleotides match TRBD2. The J segment lost 3 bases and the V segment lost 10 bases, leaving 7 bases of the junction unmatched. This CDR3 is built from 16 residues.

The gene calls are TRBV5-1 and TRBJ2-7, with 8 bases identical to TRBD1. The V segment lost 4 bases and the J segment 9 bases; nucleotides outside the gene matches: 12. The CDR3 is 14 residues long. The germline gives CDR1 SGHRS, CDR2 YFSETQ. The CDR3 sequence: CASSLAGTGQAQYF. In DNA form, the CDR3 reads TGCGCCAGCAGCCTAGCCGGGACAGGTCAGGCGCAGTACTTC.

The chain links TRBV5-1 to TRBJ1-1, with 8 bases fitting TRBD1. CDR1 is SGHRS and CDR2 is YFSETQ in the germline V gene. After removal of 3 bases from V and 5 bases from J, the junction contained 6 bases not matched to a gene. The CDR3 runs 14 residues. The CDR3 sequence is CASSSGQGTTEAFF. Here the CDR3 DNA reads TGCGCCAGCAGCTCAGGACAGGGAACTACTGAAGCTTTCTTT.

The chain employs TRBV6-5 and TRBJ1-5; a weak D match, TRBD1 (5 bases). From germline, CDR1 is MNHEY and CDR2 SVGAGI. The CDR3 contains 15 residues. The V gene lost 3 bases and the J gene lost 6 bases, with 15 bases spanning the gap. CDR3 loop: CASSYSSGFAQPQHF. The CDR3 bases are TGTGCCAGCAGTTATTCGTCAGGGTTTGCTCAGCCCCAGCATTTT.

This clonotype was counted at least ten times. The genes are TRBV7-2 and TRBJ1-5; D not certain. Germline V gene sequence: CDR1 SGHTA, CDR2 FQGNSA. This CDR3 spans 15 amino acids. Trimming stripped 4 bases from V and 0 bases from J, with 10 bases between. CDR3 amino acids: CASSSFGVSNQPQHF. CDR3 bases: TGTGCCAGCAGCTCTTTCGGGGTTAGCAATCAGCCCCAGCATTTT.

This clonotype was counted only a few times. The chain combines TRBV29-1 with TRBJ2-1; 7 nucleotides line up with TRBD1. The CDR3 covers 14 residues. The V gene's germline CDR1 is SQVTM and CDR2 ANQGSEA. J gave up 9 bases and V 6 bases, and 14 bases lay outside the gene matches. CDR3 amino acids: CSVKQGERLSEQFF. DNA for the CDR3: TGCAGCGTCAAGCAGGGGGAACGTCTCAGTGAGCAGTTCTTC.

Here the CDR3 DNA reads TGCGCCAGCAGCGCGGGTACTTCCTATAATTCACCCCTCCACTTT. Its protein product is CASSAGTSYNSPLHF. V is TRBV5-1 and J is TRBJ1-6; D unclear. Trimming stripped 4 bases from V and 1 base from J, with 9 bases between. In germline, CDR1 is SGHRS, CDR2 YFSETQ. The CDR3 runs 15 residues.

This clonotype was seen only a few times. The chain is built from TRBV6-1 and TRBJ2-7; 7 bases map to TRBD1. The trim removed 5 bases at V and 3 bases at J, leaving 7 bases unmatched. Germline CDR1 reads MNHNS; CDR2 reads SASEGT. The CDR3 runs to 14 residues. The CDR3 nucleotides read TGTGCCAGCAGTAGCTGGGACAGTTACTACGAGCAGTACTTC. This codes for CASSSWDSYYEQYF.

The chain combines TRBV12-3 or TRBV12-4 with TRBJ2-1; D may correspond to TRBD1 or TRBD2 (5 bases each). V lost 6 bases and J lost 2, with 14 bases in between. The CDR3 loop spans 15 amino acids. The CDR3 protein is CASRARGEAYNEQFF. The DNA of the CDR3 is TGTGCCAGCAGAGCCCGGGGCGAAGCCTACAATGAGCAGTTCTTC.

In DNA, the CDR3 is TGTGCCAGCAGCTTAGAGGGACAGGGGGCAAAACTGTTTTTT. Translating it yields CASSLEGQGAKLFF. V and J are TRBV7-9 and TRBJ1-4, with 12 bases identical to TRBD1. This CDR3 has 14 residues. J was trimmed by 10 bases and V by 1 base; bases with no gene match: 1. The germline V gene encodes CDR1 SEHNR and CDR2 FQNEAQ (reference sequence).

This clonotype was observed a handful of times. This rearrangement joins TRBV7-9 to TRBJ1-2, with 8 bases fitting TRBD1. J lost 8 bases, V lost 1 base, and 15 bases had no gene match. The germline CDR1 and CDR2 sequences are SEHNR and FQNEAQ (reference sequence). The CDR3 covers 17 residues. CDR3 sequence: CASSLDRGRRLERGYTF. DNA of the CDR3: TGTGCCAGCAGCTTAGACAGGGGGAGGCGACTGGAGCGCGGCTACACCTTC.

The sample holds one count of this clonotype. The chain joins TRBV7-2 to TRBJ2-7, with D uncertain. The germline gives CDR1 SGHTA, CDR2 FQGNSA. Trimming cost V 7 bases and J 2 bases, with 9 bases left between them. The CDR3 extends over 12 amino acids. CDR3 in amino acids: CASINGPYEQYF. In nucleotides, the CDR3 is TGTGCCAGCATTAATGGCCCCTACGAGCAGTACTTC.

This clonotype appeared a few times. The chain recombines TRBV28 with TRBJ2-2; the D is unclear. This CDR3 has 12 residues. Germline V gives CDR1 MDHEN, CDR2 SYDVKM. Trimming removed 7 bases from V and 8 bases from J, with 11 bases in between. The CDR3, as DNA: TGTGCCAGCAACCAAAATCGGGGGGAGCTGTTTTTT. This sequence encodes CASNQNRGELFF.

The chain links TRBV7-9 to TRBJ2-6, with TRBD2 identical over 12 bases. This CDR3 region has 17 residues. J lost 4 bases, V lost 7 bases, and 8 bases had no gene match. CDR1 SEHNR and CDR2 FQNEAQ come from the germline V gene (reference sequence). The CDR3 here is CASIRGLAGPGANVLTF. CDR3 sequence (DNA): TGTGCCAGCATCCGAGGACTAGCGGGGCCCGGGGCCAACGTCCTGACTTTC.

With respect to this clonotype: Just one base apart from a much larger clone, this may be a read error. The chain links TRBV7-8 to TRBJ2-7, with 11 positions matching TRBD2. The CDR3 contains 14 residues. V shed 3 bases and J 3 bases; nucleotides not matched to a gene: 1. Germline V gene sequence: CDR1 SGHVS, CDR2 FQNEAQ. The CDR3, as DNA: TGTGCCAGCAGCTTGACTAGCGGGAACTACGAGCAGTACTTC. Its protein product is CASSLTSGNYEQYF.

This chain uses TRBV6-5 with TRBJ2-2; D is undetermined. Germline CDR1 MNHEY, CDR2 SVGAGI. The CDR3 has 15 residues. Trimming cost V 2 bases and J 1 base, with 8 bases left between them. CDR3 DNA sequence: TGTGCCAGCAGTTACCGCGACCTGAACACCGGGGAGCTGTTTTTT. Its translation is CASSYRDLNTGELFF.

The CDR3 nucleotides read TGTGCCACCAGTGACCAAAGGACAGGGCGGGAGACCCAGTACTTC. Translated: CATSDQRTGRETQYF. The V gene is TRBV24-1, the J gene TRBJ2-5; 8 bases map to TRBD1. The CDR3 length is 15 residues. V lost 4 bases and J lost 5; bases outside the gene matches: 8. Germline V gene sequence: CDR1 KGHDR, CDR2 SFDVKD.

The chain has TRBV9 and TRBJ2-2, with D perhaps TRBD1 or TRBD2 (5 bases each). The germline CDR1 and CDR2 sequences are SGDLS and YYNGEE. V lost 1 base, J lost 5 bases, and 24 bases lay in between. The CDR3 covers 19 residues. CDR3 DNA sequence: TGTGCCAGCAGCGTATTGCCGGTTCCCGGGACGAGGGATACCGGGGAGCTGTTTTTT. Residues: CASSVLPVPGTRDTGELFF.